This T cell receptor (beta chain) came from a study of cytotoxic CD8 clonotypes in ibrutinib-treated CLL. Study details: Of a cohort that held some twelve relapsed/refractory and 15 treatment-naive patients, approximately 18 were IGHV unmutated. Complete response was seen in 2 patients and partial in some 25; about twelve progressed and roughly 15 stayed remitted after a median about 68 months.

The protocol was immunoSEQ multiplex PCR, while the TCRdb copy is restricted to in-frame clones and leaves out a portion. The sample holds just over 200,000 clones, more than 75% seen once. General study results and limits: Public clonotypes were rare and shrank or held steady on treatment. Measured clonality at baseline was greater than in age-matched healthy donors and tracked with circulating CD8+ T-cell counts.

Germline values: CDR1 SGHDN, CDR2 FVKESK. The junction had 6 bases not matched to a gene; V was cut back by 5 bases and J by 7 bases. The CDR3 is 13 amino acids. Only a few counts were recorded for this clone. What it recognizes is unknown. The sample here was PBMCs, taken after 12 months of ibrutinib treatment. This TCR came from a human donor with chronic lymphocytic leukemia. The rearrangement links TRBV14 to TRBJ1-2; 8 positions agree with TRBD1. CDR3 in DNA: TGTGCCAGCAGCTCTCAGGGGGCACTTGGCTACACCTTC. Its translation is CASSSQGALGYTF.